This TCR beta chain is from a study of beta chain features in type 1 diabetes. The length of the CDR3 is 16 residues. V lost 4 bases, J lost 4 bases, and 8 bases stayed unmatched. Germline loops: CDR1 SGDLS, CDR2 YYNGEE. Expressed TCRB transcripts were sequenced after all isolated RNA was converted to cDNA. Clones were sequenced by immunoSEQ multiplex PCR, and TCRdb holds only the in-frame ones, with some missing. The sample includes 120,000 to 150,000 clones, 6.9% of them seen just once. This clone appeared a few times. The clonotype was recovered from a woman under 40 in good health. The specimen sequenced was central memory CD4+ T cells from blood. This chain links TRBV9 with TRBJ2-1; 10 positions agree with TRBD2. The CDR3 reads CASSRTSGGGYNEQFF. CDR3 nucleotide sequence: TGTGCCAGCAGCCGGACTAGCGGAGGGGGATACAATGAGCAGTTCTTC.